This T cell receptor (beta chain) appears in the sequencing data of a study of T cell responses to AZD1222 COVID-19 vaccine. Concerning this clone: Its antigen remains unidentified.

The study's findings and limits: Dominant at 160-218 and 743-854, vaccine-associated CD4 TCRs also spanned spike.

Measured with immunoSEQ multiplex PCR; TCRdb has only the in-frame clones, and not every one. Of under 110,000 clones in the sample, roughly 87% were seen once. Trimming cost V 5 bases and J 0 bases; bases outside gene matches: 6. The CDR3 sequence is 16 residues long. Germline CDR1 and CDR2: SGHNT and YENEEA. This clonotype was sampled from an adult in good health. Sample: peripheral blood, taken on day 0 of AZD1222 vaccination. The chain is built from TRBV11-3 and TRBJ2-2, with 7 bases fitting TRBD1. The CDR3 nucleotides are TGTGCCAGCAGCCCCGGACAGGTCTCGAACACCGGGGAGCTGTTTTTT. It translates to CASSPGQVSNTGELFF.